A selection of T cell receptor beta chains follows, all from one sample in a study of identical twins. MiXCR, run by TCRdb on the 5' RACE reads, gives a single entry per CDR3 protein. The sample lists some 250,000 distinct CDR3 sequences; 6.5% were seen once. The same data also went into a second study, on T cells expressing NK-cell markers.

Source material: CD8+ T cells sorted from blood. The origin of the receptors is a woman aged 18-29 years in good health. Each CDR3 is given with its conserved first and last residue. D genes are given only for firm matches. For some rows the clone size is stated as once, few or many, or as a class when expanded; others skip it.

CDR3aa	CDR3nt	abundance	v_gene	j_gene	d_gene
CSATKPVGGVGYGYTF	TGCAGTGCAACTAAGCCGGTCGGGGGGGTGGGTTATGGCTACACCTTC	.	TRBV20-1	TRBJ1-2	.
CASTQRSGENTEAFF	TGTGCCAGCACTCAAAGGAGTGGGGAAAACACTGAAGCTTTCTTT	few	TRBV21-1	TRBJ1-1	.
CASSIWDRGPSNQPQHF	TGTGCCAGTAGTATTTGGGACAGGGGGCCCAGCAATCAGCCCCAGCATTTT	.	TRBV19	TRBJ1-5	TRBD1
CASNPTGTSGDTQYF	TGTGCCAGCAATCCTACCGGGACTAGCGGGGACACGCAGTATTTT	.	TRBV6-1	TRBJ2-3	TRBD2
CASSATVATNEKLFF	TGTGCCAGCAGTGCTACAGTCGCAACTAATGAAAAACTGTTTTTT	.	TRBV2	TRBJ1-4	.
CASSAGTTHTDTQYF	TGTGCCAGCAGTGCCGGGACTACCCACACAGATACGCAGTATTTT	.	TRBV4-2	TRBJ2-3	TRBD2
CASSARGVQETQYF	TGTGCCAGCAGTGCCAGGGGAGTCCAAGAGACCCAGTACTTC	few	TRBV25-1	TRBJ2-5	.
CASSGFGSGANVLTF	TGTGCCAGCAGTGGATTCGGCTCTGGGGCCAACGTCCTGACTTTC	few	TRBV27	TRBJ2-6	.
CASSAVGGANVLTF	TGTGCCAGCAGTGCAGTCGGTGGGGCCAACGTCCTGACTTTC	few	TRBV6-1	TRBJ2-6	.
CSTSGAYNEQFF	TGCAGCACTAGCGGGGCCTACAATGAGCAGTTCTTC	many	TRBV29-1	TRBJ2-1	TRBD2
CASSLGGGQGTYEQYF	TGTGCCAGCAGCTTGGGGGGGGGACAGGGGACCTACGAGCAGTACTTC	many	TRBV7-8	TRBJ2-7	TRBD1
CASGWASTGEQYF	TGTGCCAGCGGCTGGGCTTCGACAGGCGAGCAGTACTTC	many	TRBV27	TRBJ2-7	.
CASSYSGRRYEQYF	TGTGCCAGCAGTTACTCGGGGAGGAGGTACGAGCAGTACTTC	few	TRBV6-5	TRBJ2-7	.
CASGGPNAATPPETQYF	TGTGCTAGTGGGGGGCCCAACGCGGCTACACCACCCGAGACCCAGTACTTC	many	TRBV12-5	TRBJ2-5	.
CASSLLRGARTEAFF	TGTGCCAGCAGTTTATTACGGGGGGCCAGGACTGAAGCTTTCTTT	.	TRBV27	TRBJ1-1	.
CASSQERTGARGQFF	TGCGCCAGCAGCCAAGAAAGGACAGGGGCTCGGGGGCAGTTCTTC	.	TRBV4-3	TRBJ2-1	TRBD1
CASSLDTGQETQYF	TGTGCCAGCAGCTTAGATACTGGGCAAGAGACCCAGTACTTC	.	TRBV7-8	TRBJ2-5	.
CASSPPPGGHSYNEQFF	TGTGCCAGCAGTCCCCCTCCAGGTGGGCACTCCTACAATGAGCAGTTCTTC	.	TRBV2	TRBJ2-1	.
CASSPRSPSGGRTDTQYF	TGTGCCAGCAGCCCCCGGTCGCCTAGCGGGGGACGCACAGATACGCAGTATTTT	.	TRBV12-3/TRBV12-4	TRBJ2-3	TRBD2
CASSLGGGGGYGYTF	TGTGCCAGCAGCTTAGGAGGTGGGGGAGGCTATGGCTACACCTTC	.	TRBV13	TRBJ1-2	.
CASSQAGASGSETQYF	TGTGCCAGCAGCCAAGCGGGGGCTAGCGGGTCGGAGACCCAGTACTTC	many	TRBV4-2	TRBJ2-5	TRBD2
CASSLALGSEQYF	TGTGCCAGCAGTTTAGCGCTGGGCAGTGAGCAGTACTTC	many	TRBV12-3/TRBV12-4	TRBJ2-7	.
CASSFERGGLNEQFF	TGTGCCAGCAGCTTTGAGCGGGGGGGCCTCAATGAGCAGTTCTTC	.	TRBV7-9	TRBJ2-1	TRBD2
CASSYTRVSNTGELFF	TGTGCCAGCAGTTATACTAGAGTATCGAACACCGGGGAGCTGTTTTTT	.	TRBV6-5	TRBJ2-2	.
CASSMGTREAFF	TGTGCCAGCAGCATGGGGACTCGTGAAGCTTTCTTT	few	TRBV7-6	TRBJ1-1	.
CASSLMRREQPQHF	TGTGCCAGCAGCTTAATGAGGCGGGAACAGCCCCAGCATTTT	few	TRBV7-6	TRBJ1-5	.
CASRTGPYTEAFF	TGTGCCAGCAGGACTGGGCCCTACACTGAAGCTTTCTTT	.	TRBV12-3/TRBV12-4	TRBJ1-1	.
CASSTRGAGETQYF	TGTGCCAGCAGTACACGGGGGGCCGGAGAGACCCAGTACTTC	.	TRBV7-9	TRBJ2-5	.
CASSAGGAGTEAFF	TGTGCCAGCAGCGCAGGGGGCGCAGGGACTGAAGCTTTCTTT	.	TRBV11-2	TRBJ1-1	TRBD1
CASSVAGGLGNEQFF	TGTGCCAGCAGCGTAGCAGGGGGACTTGGCAATGAGCAGTTCTTC	few	TRBV9	TRBJ2-1	.
CASSPRKSTDTQYF	TGTGCCAGCAGCCCAAGAAAGAGCACAGATACGCAGTATTTT	few	TRBV11-2	TRBJ2-3	.
CSVEGAHEEQYF	TGCAGCGTTGAAGGGGCCCACGAGGAGCAGTACTTC	few	TRBV29-1	TRBJ2-7	.
CASPQTGSTDTQYF	TGTGCCAGCCCCCAGACGGGGAGCACAGATACGCAGTATTTT	once	TRBV18	TRBJ2-3	.
CASIGKRVREPLNTEAFF	TGTGCCAGCATTGGGAAACGGGTTAGGGAACCACTGAACACTGAAGCTTTCTTT	.	TRBV27	TRBJ1-1	.
CASSQVWSQVPHTDTQYF	TGTGCCAGCAGCCAAGTGTGGAGCCAGGTTCCCCACACAGATACGCAGTATTTT	.	TRBV3-1	TRBJ2-3	.
CASSQKGLSSYNEQFF	TGCGCCAGCAGCCAAAAGGGACTTTCCTCCTACAATGAGCAGTTCTTC	.	TRBV5-1	TRBJ2-1	.
CASRSDTAIWPLEQYF	TGTGCCAGCAGGTCGGACACGGCTATTTGGCCCTTGGAGCAGTACTTC	few	TRBV7-9	TRBJ2-7	.
CASDRGPYEQYF	TGTGCCAGTGACAGGGGTCCCTACGAGCAGTACTTC	few	TRBV25-1	TRBJ2-7	TRBD1
CSAYKDGYTF	TGCAGTGCTTACAAGGATGGCTACACCTTC	few	TRBV20-1	TRBJ1-2	.
CSARAYKGTSGVYEQYF	TGCAGTGCTAGAGCTTATAAAGGGACTAGCGGGGTCTACGAGCAGTACTTC	few	TRBV20-1	TRBJ2-7	TRBD2
CASSASNTQYF	TGTGCCAGCAGTGCTAGCAATACGCAGTATTTT	few	TRBV12-3/TRBV12-4	TRBJ2-3	.
CASSSRDRVSYEQYF	TGTGCCAGCAGCTCTAGGGACAGGGTAAGCTACGAGCAGTACTTC	many	TRBV27	TRBJ2-7	TRBD1
CASSLDFTGGVYEQFF	TGTGCCAGCAGCTTAGATTTTACCGGTGGAGTGTATGAGCAGTTCTTC	few	TRBV11-2	TRBJ2-1	.
CASSFWGPNTGELFF	TGTGCCAGCAGTTTTTGGGGTCCGAACACCGGGGAGCTGTTTTTT	.	TRBV27	TRBJ2-2	.
CASSWGSYNSPLHF	TGTGCCAGCAGTTGGGGCTCCTATAATTCACCCCTCCACTTT	.	TRBV6-5	TRBJ1-6	.
CASSQDLGEGEQFF	TGTGCCAGCAGCCAAGACCTGGGGGAGGGTGAGCAGTTCTTC	many	TRBV4-2	TRBJ2-1	TRBD2
CASSYSDAADTQYF	TGTGCCAGCAGCTACAGCGACGCAGCAGATACGCAGTATTTT	few	TRBV7-6	TRBJ2-3	.
CATSSRASRDGTEAFF	TGTGCCACCAGCTCCCGGGCCTCTCGGGATGGCACTGAAGCTTTCTTT	few	TRBV15	TRBJ1-1	.
CASSRPGQGAFRGTEAFF	TGTGCCAGCAGCCGCCCGGGACAGGGGGCGTTTAGGGGCACTGAAGCTTTCTTT	many	TRBV11-1	TRBJ1-1	TRBD1
CASSAWAQGTQYF	TGTGCCAGCAGTGCGTGGGCCCAAGGGACCCAGTACTTC	.	TRBV2	TRBJ2-5	.
CASSQVTGGEGELFF	TGCGCCAGCAGCCAAGTTACCGGGGGGGAGGGGGAGCTGTTTTTT	many	TRBV4-1	TRBJ2-2	TRBD2
CSCSQGDTGELFF	TGCAGCTGCTCGCAGGGAGACACCGGGGAGCTGTTTTTT	few	TRBV29-1	TRBJ2-2	.
CASSKKRGGTDTQYF	TGTGCCAGCAGCAAAAAGCGGGGGGGCACGGATACGCAGTATTTT	few	TRBV21-1	TRBJ2-3	.